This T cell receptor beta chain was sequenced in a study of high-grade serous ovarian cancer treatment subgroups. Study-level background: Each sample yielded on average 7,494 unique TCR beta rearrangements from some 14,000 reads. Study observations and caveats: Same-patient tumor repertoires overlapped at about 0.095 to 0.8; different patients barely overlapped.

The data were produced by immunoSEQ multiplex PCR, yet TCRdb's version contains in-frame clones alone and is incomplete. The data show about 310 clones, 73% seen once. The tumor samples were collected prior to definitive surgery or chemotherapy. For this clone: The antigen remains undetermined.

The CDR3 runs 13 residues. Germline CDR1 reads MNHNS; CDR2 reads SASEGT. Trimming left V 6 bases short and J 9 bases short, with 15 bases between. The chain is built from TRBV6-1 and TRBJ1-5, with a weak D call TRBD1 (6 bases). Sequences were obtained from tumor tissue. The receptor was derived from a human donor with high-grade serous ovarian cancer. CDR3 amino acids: CASSLGQLSPQHF. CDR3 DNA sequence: TGTGCCAGCAGCCTCGGACAGTTGTCGCCCCAGCATTTT.